These T cell receptor beta chains were read from a single sample in a study of shared clonotypes between healthy human individuals. The assay was immunoSEQ multiplex PCR, and TCRdb's table has in-frame clones only and misses some. The sample consists of about 560,000 clones, roughly 72% of them appearing once. What was sequenced was PBMCs. The receptor source for this set is a woman aged 40 to 50 in good health. Some clones in this sample may be carry-over from other donors' samples. CDR3s include the opening cysteine and the closing phenylalanine or tryptophan. A D gene is named only where the DNA matches it firmly. Clone sizes are given selectively: once, few, many, or a class where the clone is expanded.

once,TRBJ1-2,TRBV2,13,-,CASSRRVGYGYTF,TGTGCCAGCAGCCGCAGGGTGGGGTATGGCTACACCTTC
-,TRBJ2-3,TRBV11-2,12,-,CASSLASDTQYF,TGTGCCAGCAGCTTAGCATCAGATACGCAGTATTTT
-,TRBJ2-5,TRBV7-9,17,-,CASSSISRRGWQETQYF,TGTGCCAGCAGCTCGATAAGTCGAAGGGGGTGGCAAGAGACCCAGTACTTC
-,TRBJ2-3,TRBV5-1,16,TRBD2,CASSLLAGQVTDTQYF,TGCGCCAGCAGCTTACTAGCGGGACAGGTGACAGATACGCAGTATTTT
-,TRBJ1-2,TRBV6-1,12,-,CASRRPGYGYTF,TGTGCCAGCAGGCGACCAGGGTATGGCTACACCTTC
-,TRBJ1-1,TRBV28,13,-,CASSLDENTEAFF,TGTGCCAGCAGCCTGGACGAGAACACTGAAGCTTTCTTT
-,TRBJ2-1,TRBV5-4,14,-,CASSTRDFHNEQFF,TGTGCCAGCAGCACCCGGGACTTCCACAATGAGCAGTTCTTC
-,TRBJ1-1,TRBV2,16,-,CASSVLGRSRNTEAFF,TGTGCCAGCAGTGTTTTGGGCAGGTCGAGGAACACTGAAGCTTTCTTT
-,TRBJ2-7,TRBV4-2,16,-,CASSQDRAGRVKEQYF,TGTGCCAGCAGCCAAGATAGGGCGGGAAGGGTTAAGGAGCAGTACTTC
many,TRBJ2-1,TRBV4-2,16,TRBD2,CASSQSGTSGAQEQFF,TGTGCCAGCAGCCAATCCGGGACTAGCGGGGCTCAGGAGCAGTTCTTC
-,TRBJ2-3,TRBV7-9,17,-,CASSLEVTVTSTDTQYF,TGTGCCAGCAGCTTAGAGGTGACAGTAACTAGCACAGATACGCAGTATTTT
-,TRBJ2-6,TRBV18,14,-,CASSPPSGANVLTF,TGTGCCAGCTCACCCCCCTCGGGGGCCAACGTCCTGACTTTC
-,TRBJ2-2,TRBV4-3,16,-,CASSQDRGPNTGELFF,TGCGCCAGCAGCCAAGATCGGGGTCCGAACACCGGGGAGCTGTTTTTT
-,TRBJ2-3,TRBV30,11,-,CAWAEGSTQYF,TGTGCCTGGGCGGAAGGGAGTACGCAGTATTTT
many,TRBJ1-1,TRBV18,18,TRBD1,CASSPFPGQGGRNTEAFF,TGTGCCAGCTCACCCTTCCCGGGACAGGGGGGGAGGAACACTGAAGCTTTCTTT
-,TRBJ1-5,TRBV19,16,-,CASSLGRDKANQPQHF,TGTGCCAGTAGTCTGGGGCGGGACAAGGCAAATCAGCCCCAGCATTTT
-,TRBJ2-3,TRBV27,17,TRBD1,CASSGLQGVTSTDTQYF,TGTGCCAGCAGTGGATTACAGGGGGTAACTAGCACAGATACGCAGTATTTT
-,TRBJ1-1,TRBV9,13,-,CASSSDKNTEAFF,TGTGCCAGCAGCTCGGACAAGAACACTGAAGCTTTCTTT
once,TRBJ1-2,TRBV7-9,14,TRBD1,CARASPDRGSGYTF,TGTGCCCGAGCTTCCCCCGACAGGGGAAGCGGCTACACCTTC
-,TRBJ2-5,TRBV6-1,13,TRBD2,CASTASGRGNQYF,TGTGCCAGCACAGCTAGCGGGAGGGGGAACCAGTACTTC
-,TRBJ2-1,TRBV27,15,-,CASSLSLGAYNEQFF,TGTGCCAGCAGTTTATCTCTGGGGGCCTACAATGAGCAGTTCTTC
-,TRBJ1-1,TRBV28,16,-,CASSFRQGRPNTEAFF,TGTGCCAGCAGTTTTCGGCAGGGCCGACCGAACACTGAAGCTTTCTTT
-,TRBJ1-4,TRBV7-9,11,-,CASSSLEKLFF,TGTGCCAGCAGCTCGTTGGAAAAACTGTTTTTT
-,TRBJ2-5,TRBV18,14,TRBD2,CASSPGLAGETQYF,TGTGCCAGCTCACCGGGACTAGCGGGAGAGACCCAGTACTTC
-,TRBJ2-7,TRBV9,15,TRBD2,CASSVFAGGPHEQYF,TGTGCCAGCAGCGTATTTGCGGGAGGGCCCCACGAGCAGTACTTC
-,TRBJ2-3,TRBV9,15,TRBD1,CASSIGQGSTDTQYF,TGTGCCAGCAGCATTGGACAGGGAAGCACAGATACGCAGTATTTT
few,TRBJ2-4,TRBV7-9,16,TRBD2,CASSLVGGAGKNIQYF,TGTGCCAGCAGCTTAGTCGGGGGGGCTGGCAAAAACATTCAGTACTTC
-,TRBJ2-5,TRBV28,12,-,CASSPDRETQYF,TGTGCCAGCAGTCCAGACAGGGAGACCCAGTACTTC
many,TRBJ2-7,TRBV7-6,11,-,CASSSWNEQYF,TGTGCCAGCAGCTCTTGGAACGAGCAGTACTTC
-,TRBJ2-2,TRBV19,17,TRBD2,CASSSGLAGANTGELFF,TGTGCCAGTAGTTCGGGACTAGCGGGCGCGAACACCGGGGAGCTGTTTTTT
-,TRBJ2-2,TRBV18,13,-,CASSPQGSGELFF,TGTGCCAGCTCACCCCAGGGGTCCGGGGAGCTGTTTTTT
-,TRBJ2-7,TRBV27,13,-,CASSFYKVHEQYF,TGTGCCAGCAGTTTCTACAAGGTACACGAGCAGTACTTC
-,TRBJ1-5,TRBV7-2,16,TRBD1,CASSPTGGGLGQPQHF,TGTGCCAGCAGCCCTACAGGGGGCGGGTTGGGTCAGCCCCAGCATTTT
-,TRBJ1-2,TRBV7-2,13,-,CASSLRGNYGYTF,TGTGCCAGCAGCTTACGGGGTAACTATGGCTACACCTTC
many,TRBJ2-5,TRBV6-1,16,-,CASSEALGNPTETQYF,TGTGCCAGCAGTGAAGCTCTCGGAAACCCAACGGAGACCCAGTACTTC
few,TRBJ1-4,TRBV27,12,TRBD1,CASSRDSRKLFF,TGTGCCAGCAGCCGGGACAGCAGGAAACTGTTTTTT
-,TRBJ1-5,TRBV28,13,-,CASSLGFRQPQRF,TGTGCCAGCAGTTTAGGGTTTCGACAGCCCCAGCGTTTT
-,TRBJ2-1,TRBV15,14,-,CATSRFGPVNEQFF,TGTGCCACCAGCAGATTCGGCCCCGTCAATGAGCAGTTCTTC
once,TRBJ2-5,TRBV6-6,16,-,CASKNSQGGQQETQYF,TGTGCCAGCAAAAACTCACAGGGAGGGCAACAAGAGACCCAGTACTTC
-,TRBJ1-1,TRBV7-2,16,TRBD1,CASSLVTGGMNTEAFF,TGTGCCAGCAGCTTAGTGACAGGGGGCATGAACACTGAAGCTTTCTTT
many,TRBJ2-1,TRBV27,16,TRBD2,CASSLFTGLAINEQFF,TGTGCCAGCAGTTTATTCACGGGACTAGCCATCAATGAGCAGTTCTTC
-,TRBJ2-3,TRBV7-6,16,-,CASSSLGQTSTDTQYF,TGTGCCAGCAGCTCCCTGGGGCAGACTAGCACAGATACGCAGTATTTT
-,TRBJ2-5,TRBV15,14,-,CATSRDWGQETQYF,TGTGCCACCAGCAGAGATTGGGGGCAAGAGACCCAGTACTTC
many,TRBJ2-6,TRBV13,14,TRBD2,CASSLGGYANVLTF,TGTGCCAGCAGCTTGGGAGGGTACGCCAACGTCCTGACTTTC
-,TRBJ2-7,TRBV19,15,TRBD2,CASSMSTSGPYEQYF,TGTGCCAGTAGTATGTCGACTAGCGGACCCTACGAGCAGTACTTC
-,TRBJ2-3,TRBV9,16,-,CASSLQAATSTDTQYF,TGTGCCAGCAGCCTCCAGGCGGCGACTAGCACAGATACGCAGTATTTT